The 29 T cell receptor beta chains below come from one sample, sequenced in a study of siplizumab effects on memory and regulatory T cells. Here immunoSEQ multiplex PCR was the method, and the copy in TCRdb shows in-frame clones only, minus some. The top ten hold about 3.5% of the sample, which has 62,000 or so clones, around 78% seen once. Sequencing was carried out using memory CD4+ T cells sorted from blood. These receptors were collected from a human donor in good health.

The chain combines TRBV5-1 with TRBJ2-3; D gene uncertain. Germline V gene sequence: CDR1 SGHRS, CDR2 YFSETQ. Trimming pared 6 bases from V and 2 bases from J, leaving 19 bases between. The CDR3 totals 16 residues. CDR3 nucleotides: TGCGCCAGCATCCCCTCAGTCCGGGCTTCCACAGATACGCAGTATTTT. Its translation is CASIPSVRASTDTQYF.

The chain is built from TRBV27 and TRBJ1-1; the match to TRBD1 covers 7 bases. V gave up 6 bases and J gave up 8 bases; unmatched junction bases: 9. From germline, CDR1 is MNHEY and CDR2 SMNVEV (reference sequence). The CDR3 extends over 13 amino acids. DNA of the CDR3: TGTGCCAGCAGACCAACCCCCAGGGGGGAAGCTTTCTTT. As protein: CASRPTPRGEAFF.

This clone has just a few counts. The genes are TRBV27 and TRBJ1-5; D is unclear. This CDR3 contains 12 residues. Per the germline V gene, CDR1 is MNHEY and CDR2 is SMNVEV (reference sequence). V gave up 6 bases and J gave up 6 bases, with 9 bases separating them. The DNA for the CDR3 is TGTGCCAGCAGCCTCCTCGGTCAGCCCCAGCATTTT. This sequence encodes CASSLLGQPQHF.

The chain has TRBV1 and TRBJ2-3; TRBD2, as called in the table, went unchecked against the DNA. TRBV1 is an annotated pseudogene. The CDR3 covers 16 residues. The CDR3 nucleotides are TGCACCAGCAGCCCACTAGGACTAGCGGGAGGGCATACGCAGTATTTT. Its protein is CTSSPLGLAGGHTQYF.

The rearrangement joins TRBV18 to TRBJ2-3; D unclear. This CDR3 contains 14 residues. Per germline, CDR1 KGHSH and CDR2 LQKENI. V gave up 3 bases and J gave up 2 bases, with 9 bases separating them. CDR3 sequence: CASSPSPPTDTQYF. Here the CDR3 DNA reads TGTGCCAGCTCACCCTCGCCCCCCACAGATACGCAGTATTTT.

The chain couples TRBV2 to TRBJ2-7, with D possibly matching TRBD1 (5 bases). The CDR3 covers 14 residues. In germline, CDR1 is SNHLY, CDR2 FYNNEI. V was pared by 5 bases and J by 3 bases, with 14 bases between. CDR3 region: CASSQEQESYEQYF. The CDR3 DNA follows: TGTGCCAGCAGTCAAGAACAGGAAAGCTACGAGCAGTACTTC.

In this sample, this clone turned up a few times. The chain combines TRBV6-6 with TRBJ2-6; D gene unclear. The CDR3 length is 15 residues. Germline-derived CDR1 and CDR2 are MNHNY and SVGAGI (reference sequence). V shed 2 bases and J shed 4 bases, with 9 bases lying between them. CDR3: CASSYGERGANVLTF. CDR3 in DNA: TGTGCCAGCAGTTACGGGGAAAGGGGGGCCAACGTCCTGACTTTC.

V is TRBV7-3 and J is TRBJ1-2; tentative D call: TRBD1 (5 bases). V gave up 5 bases and J gave up 5 bases, with 15 bases separating them. The CDR3 spans 14 residues. Germline assignment: CDR1 SGHTA and CDR2 FQGTGA. The CDR3 DNA is TGTGCCAGCAGCCCACATGACAGTGGGTATGGCTACACCTTC. Its translation: CASSPHDSGYGYTF.

The chain uses TRBV2 and TRBJ1-1; D is unclear. The CDR3 totals 11 residues. The V and J ends lost 4 bases and 8 bases respectively, with 8 bases between them. The germline gives CDR1 SNHLY, CDR2 FYNNEI. In nucleotides, the CDR3 is TGTGCCAGCAGTGTGACTGGGGAAGCTTTCTTT. This encodes CASSVTGEAFF.

J is TRBJ1-1 and V is TRBV5-1; D perhaps matches TRBD1 (6 bases). The CDR3 sequence is 15 residues long. V lost 3 bases, J lost 0 bases, and 12 bases lay in between. Per germline, CDR1 SGHRS and CDR2 YFSETQ. The CDR3 sequence is CASSYWTAMNTEAFF. The DNA of the CDR3 is TGCGCCAGCAGCTATTGGACAGCAATGAACACTGAAGCTTTCTTT. Complete variable domain (other parts from reference TRBV5-1 and TRBJ1-1): KAGVTQTPRYLIKTRGQQVTLSCSPISGHRSVSWYQQTPGQGLQFLFEYFSETQRNKGNFPGRFSGRQFSNSRSEMNVSTLELGDSALYLCASSYWTAMNTEAFFGQGTRLTVV.

This clone has just one count. The chain employs TRBV7-3 and TRBJ2-3; TRBD1 is a possible D gene (6 bases). Trimming left V 4 bases short and J 14 bases short, with 19 bases between. Germline CDR1 reads SGHTA; CDR2 reads FQGTGA. CDR3 length: 13 amino acids. This CDR3 is CASSSRQARDLYF. The CDR3 nucleotides read TGTGCCAGCAGCTCAAGACAGGCTCGGGATCTGTATTTT. The entire variable domain, with the rest obtained from reference TRBV7-3 and TRBJ2-3, is as follows: GAGVSQTPSNKVTEKGKYVELRCDPISGHTALYWYRQSLGQGPEFLIYFQGTGAADDSGLPNDRFFAVRPEGSVSTLKIQRTERGDSAVYLCASSSRQARDLYFGPGTRLTVL.

The chain employs TRBV19 and TRBJ1-5; 7 nucleotides agree with TRBD1. The junction had 7 bases not matched to a gene; V was cut back by 5 bases and J by 3 bases. The V gene's germline CDR1 is LNHDA and CDR2 SQIVND (reference sequence). This CDR3 spans 15 amino acids. DNA for the CDR3: TGTGCCAGTAGTCCGACGGACAGGTTCAATCAGCCCCAGCATTTT. Amino acid sequence: CASSPTDRFNQPQHF.

The table lists this clone with a few counts. This chain links TRBV6-1 with TRBJ1-1, with a weak D call TRBD1 (5 bases). The ends were cut back, 3 bases at V and 5 bases at J, with 16 bases in the middle. This CDR3 spans 15 amino acids. Per the germline V gene, CDR1 is MNHNS and CDR2 is SASEGT. CDR3 sequence (DNA): TGTGCCAGCAGTGAGACTAGTCTAGAGGGGACTGAAGCTTTCTTT. As protein: CASSETSLEGTEAFF.

Only a few counts were recorded for this clone. V gene TRBV29-1 combines with J gene TRBJ1-2; the D gene is possibly TRBD1 (5 bases). CDR1 and CDR2 from the germline V gene are SQVTM and ANQGSEA. The V and J ends lost 6 bases and 2 bases respectively, with 13 bases between them. The CDR3 has 13 residues. CDR3 amino acids: CSVGTSKNYGYTF. DNA for the CDR3: TGCAGCGTAGGGACTTCCAAAAACTATGGCTACACCTTC.

This clone was picked up a small number of times. The gene calls are TRBV5-1 and TRBJ1-2; D is undetermined. CDR1 is SGHRS, CDR2 YFSETQ, per germline. CDR3 size: 14 residues. V was cut by 4 bases and J by 5 bases, with 15 bases left in between. CDR3 DNA: TGCGCCAGCAGCCATGAAGGACGGGAGTATGGCTACACCTTC. It codes for CASSHEGREYGYTF.

The count of this clone is one. The chain employs TRBV11-2 and TRBJ2-2; D unclear. Germline V gives CDR1 SGHAT, CDR2 FQNNGV. The CDR3 length is 13 residues. The V gene lost 7 bases and the J gene lost 4 bases, with 10 bases spanning the gap. The CDR3 coding sequence is TGTGCCAGCAACCTGAACCCCACCGGGGAGCTGTTTTTT. Translation gives CASNLNPTGELFF.

This rearrangement joins TRBV20-1 to TRBJ1-1; D not resolved. Germline V gene data show CDR1 as DFQATT and CDR2 as SNEGSKA (reference sequence). The CDR3 is 11 residues long. Trimming took 5 bases from V and 7 from J, leaving 11 bases between them. CDR3 amino acids: CSAQLTGEAFF. CDR3 sequence (DNA): TGCAGTGCTCAATTAACTGGTGAAGCTTTCTTT.

Notes on this clone: A read error is likely, as this CDR3 ends without the conserved phenylalanine or tryptophan. It is unclear where the CDR3 begins or ends on the DNA, so no DNA is shown, and the CDR3 is as TCRdb lists it. The gene calls are TRBV6-5 and TRBJ1-2; the table names TRBD1, a call not compared with the DNA. Germline CDR1 and CDR2: MNHEY and SVGAGI. The CDR3 has 10 amino acids, counting both end residues. CDR3 amino acids: CASSEVGSMI.

This chain connects TRBV7-2 to TRBJ1-5, with 7 bases that match TRBD1. Trimming removed 2 bases from V and 3 bases from J; junction bases left unmatched: 4. CDR1 and CDR2 (germline): SGHTA, FQGNSA. CDR3 length equals 15 residues. CDR3 coding DNA: TGTGCCAGCAGCTTAACCAGGGGGAACAATCAGCCCCAGCATTTT. Protein: CASSLTRGNNQPQHF.

The chain carries TRBV23-1 and TRBJ1-1, with unresolved D. TRBV23-1 is an ORF for which the function is uncertain. V lost 7 bases, J lost 3 bases, and 18 bases lay in between. This CDR3 region has 15 residues. CDR3 sequence (DNA): TGCGCCAGCATCCCCACGCTCCCGGAACACACTGAAGCTTTCTTT. Its translation: CASIPTLPEHTEAFF.

CDR3: CSVGLTGGRETQYF. In DNA form, the CDR3 reads TGCAGCGTGGGCCTGACAGGGGGCAGAGAGACCCAGTACTTC. The chain has TRBV29-1 and TRBJ2-5; 10 bases fit TRBD1. The CDR3 runs to 14 residues. Trimming removed 6 bases from V and 4 bases from J; junction bases left unmatched: 8. Germline values: CDR1 SQVTM, CDR2 ANQGSEA.

The chain combines TRBV5-1 with TRBJ2-1, with D perhaps matching TRBD1 (6 bases). The germline V gene has CDR1 SGHRS and CDR2 YFSETQ. The CDR3 sequence is 14 residues long. Trimming shortened V by 4 bases and J by 5 bases, and 13 bases separated the two germline ends. The CDR3 region has the DNA TGCGCCAGCAGCCCCCGGGACAACGACAATGAGCAGTTCTTC. It is translated as CASSPRDNDNEQFF. Supplemented by reference TRBV5-1 and TRBJ2-1, the full variable domain reads KAGVTQTPRYLIKTRGQQVTLSCSPISGHRSVSWYQQTPGQGLQFLFEYFSETQRNKGNFPGRFSGRQFSNSRSEMNVSTLELGDSALYLCASSPRDNDNEQFFGPGTRLTVL.

CDR3 coding DNA: TGCGCCAGCAGCTTAGGACAGGGCAAAGTGGTTGGCTACACCTTC. Translated, it gives CASSLGQGKVVGYTF. The chain links TRBV5-1 to TRBJ1-2; TRBD1 agrees at 8 bases. With 2 bases clipped from V and 7 bases from J, the junction kept 10 bases outside the gene matches. CDR1 and CDR2 (germline): SGHRS, YFSETQ. The CDR3 sequence is 15 residues long.

This sequence joins TRBV10-3 and TRBJ1-5; D gene unclear. Germline CDR1 reads ENHRY; CDR2 reads SYGVKD. The CDR3 is 15 residues long. Trimming took 4 bases from V and 7 from J, leaving 17 bases between them. The CDR3 sequence is CAISVKDFVRQPQHF. As DNA, the CDR3 is TGTGCCATCAGTGTAAAGGATTTTGTTCGCCAGCCCCAGCATTTT.

The chain is built from TRBV2 and TRBJ2-1; D is possibly TRBD1 or TRBD2 (5 bases each). Germline CDR1 SNHLY, CDR2 FYNNEI. Trimming cost V 5 bases and J 2 bases, with 16 bases left between them. CDR3 length equals 16 residues. The CDR3 is CASSPTGTRAYNEQFF. CDR3 sequence (DNA): TGTGCCAGCAGTCCAACCGGGACCCGAGCCTACAATGAGCAGTTCTTC.

This clone was seen a handful of times. This rearrangement joins TRBV27 to TRBJ2-1; 14 nucleotides agree with TRBD2. J lost 2 bases, V lost 8 bases, and 5 bases had no gene match. Germline V gene lookup returns CDR1 MNHEY and CDR2 SMNVEV (reference sequence). The CDR3 runs to 16 residues. CDR3: CASGRLAGGTYNEQFF. The CDR3 nucleotides read TGTGCCAGCGGACGACTAGCGGGAGGGACCTACAATGAGCAGTTCTTC.

The V and J genes are TRBV6-1 and TRBJ1-5; D is unclear. This CDR3 region has 15 residues. The V gene's germline CDR1 is MNHNS and CDR2 SASEGT. Trimming stripped 10 bases from V and 4 bases from J, with 20 bases between. The CDR3 nucleotides read TGTGCCACCTCACTAGGGAGGGTCGGTAATCAGCCCCAGCATTTT. Protein sequence: CATSLGRVGNQPQHF.

The chain uses TRBV11-3 and TRBJ2-3; D ambiguous. Deletions cut 5 bases from V and 1 base from J, with 7 bases between. CDR3 length: 13 amino acids. Germline assignment: CDR1 SGHNT and CDR2 YENEEA. DNA for the CDR3: TGTGCCAGCAGCCTCCCTGGCACAGATACGCAGTATTTT. It codes for CASSLPGTDTQYF.

The chain carries TRBV7-9 and TRBJ2-7, with D possibly being TRBD2 (7 bases). CDR1 and CDR2 from the germline V gene are SEHNR and FQNEAQ (reference sequence). Trimming pared 1 base from V and 2 bases from J, leaving 12 bases between. The CDR3 extends over 15 amino acids. CDR3 nucleotide sequence: TGTGCCAGCAGCTTAGGGGGGGGCTACGCCTACGAGCAGTACTTC. It translates to CASSLGGGYAYEQYF.